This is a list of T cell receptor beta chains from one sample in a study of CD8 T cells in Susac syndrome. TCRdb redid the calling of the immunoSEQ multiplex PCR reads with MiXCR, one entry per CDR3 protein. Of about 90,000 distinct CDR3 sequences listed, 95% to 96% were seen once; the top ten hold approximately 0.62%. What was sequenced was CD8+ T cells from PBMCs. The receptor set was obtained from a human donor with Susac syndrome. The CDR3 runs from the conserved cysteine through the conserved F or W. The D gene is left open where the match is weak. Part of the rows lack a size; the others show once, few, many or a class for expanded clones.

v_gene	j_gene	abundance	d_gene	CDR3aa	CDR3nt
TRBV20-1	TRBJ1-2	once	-	CSARGPGNLYGYTF	TGCAGTGCTAGAGGACCGGGTAATCTTTATGGCTACACCTTC
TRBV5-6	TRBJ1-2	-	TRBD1	CASSYWDRGRGFNYGYTF	TGTGCCAGCAGCTACTGGGACAGGGGCCGCGGGTTTAACTATGGCTACACCTTC
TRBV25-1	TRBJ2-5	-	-	CASSDWETQYF	TGTGCCAGCAGTGACTGGGAGACCCAGTACTTC
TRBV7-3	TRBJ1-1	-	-	CASSLLIGRAFF	TGTGCCAGCAGCCTGCTGATCGGGAGAGCTTTCTTT
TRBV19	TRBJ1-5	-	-	CASSLRVPQEPQHF	TGTGCCAGTAGTCTGAGGGTCCCGCAGGAGCCCCAGCATTTT
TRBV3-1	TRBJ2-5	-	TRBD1	CASSQPPGTAEETQYF	TGTGCCAGCAGCCAACCCCCCGGGACAGCCGAAGAGACCCAGTACTTC
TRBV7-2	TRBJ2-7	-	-	CASSLALRDEQYF	TGTGCCAGCAGCTTAGCGCTAAGGGACGAGCAGTACTTC
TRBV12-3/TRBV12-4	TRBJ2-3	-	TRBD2	CASSPAPPKRGNTDTQYF	TGTGCCAGCAGCCCCGCCCCCCCCAAGCGGGGGAACACAGATACGCAGTATTTT
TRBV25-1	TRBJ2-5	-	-	CASSEQRTFQETQYF	TGTGCCAGCAGTGAACAAAGGACATTCCAAGAGACCCAGTACTTC
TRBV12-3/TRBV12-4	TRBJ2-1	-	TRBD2	CASSPTSGGVNEQFF	TGTGCCAGCAGCCCTACTAGCGGGGGAGTCAATGAGCAGTTCTTC
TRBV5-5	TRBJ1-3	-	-	CASSLVRGSGNTIYF	TGTGCCAGCAGCTTGGTCCGGGGATCTGGAAACACCATATATTTT
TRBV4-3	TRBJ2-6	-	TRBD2	CASSQLTSGGGMRANVLTF	TGCGCCAGCAGCCAACTGACTAGCGGGGGGGGGATGAGGGCCAACGTCCTGACTTTC
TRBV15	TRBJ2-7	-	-	CATSKAGQNYEQYF	TGTGCCACCAGCAAGGCGGGACAGAACTACGAGCAGTACTTC
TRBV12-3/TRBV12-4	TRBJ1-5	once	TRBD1	CASSPDIPTGNQPQHF	TGTGCCAGCAGTCCCGACATTCCGACAGGGAATCAGCCCCAGCATTTT
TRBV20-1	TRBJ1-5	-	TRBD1	CSASPDREWQPQHF	TGCAGTGCTAGCCCTGACAGGGAATGGCAGCCCCAGCATTTT
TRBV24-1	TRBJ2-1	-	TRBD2	CATSDPSGGDYNEQFF	TGTGCCACCAGTGACCCCAGCGGGGGCGACTACAATGAGCAGTTCTTC
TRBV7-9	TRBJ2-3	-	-	CASSSGFADTQYF	TGTGCCAGCAGCTCAGGATTCGCAGATACGCAGTATTTT
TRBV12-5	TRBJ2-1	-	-	CASGFEGNEQFF	TGTGCTAGTGGTTTTGAGGGCAATGAGCAGTTCTTC
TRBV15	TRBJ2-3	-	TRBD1	CATVHRGGTDTQYF	TGTGCCACCGTTCACAGGGGGGGCACAGATACGCAGTATTTT
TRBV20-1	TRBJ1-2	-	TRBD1	CSVFTGTAYGYTF	TGCAGTGTTTTTACCGGGACAGCCTATGGCTACACCTTC
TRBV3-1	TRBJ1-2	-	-	CASSRRGGRSGSYGYTF	TGTGCCAGCAGCCGTCGAGGGGGTCGTAGTGGAAGCTATGGCTACACCTTC
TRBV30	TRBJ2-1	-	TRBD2	CAWSATSGEQFF	TGTGCCTGGAGTGCCACTAGCGGGGAGCAGTTCTTC
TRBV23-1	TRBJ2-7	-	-	CASSQRQKYF	TGCGCCAGCAGTCAGAGGCAGAAGTACTTC
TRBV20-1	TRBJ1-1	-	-	CSARDLKGTEVFF	TGCAGTGCTAGAGATCTTAAGGGAACTGAAGTTTTCTTT
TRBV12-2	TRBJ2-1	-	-	CGRGQGFVHEQFF	TGTGGTAGGGGACAGGGCTTCGTCCATGAGCAGTTCTTC
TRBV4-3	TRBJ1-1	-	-	CASSQDKWTDVATEAFF	TGCGCCAGCAGCCAAGATAAGTGGACAGACGTTGCCACTGAAGCTTTCTTT
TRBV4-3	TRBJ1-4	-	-	CASSQTGEKLFF	TGCGCCAGCAGCCAAACAGGGGAAAAACTGTTTTTT
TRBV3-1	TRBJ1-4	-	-	CASSQELRGPNEKLFF	TGTGCCAGCAGCCAAGAATTGAGGGGCCCCAATGAAAAACTGTTTTTT
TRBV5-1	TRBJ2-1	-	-	CASNPAGNNEQFF	TGCGCCAGCAATCCGGCAGGCAACAATGAGCAGTTCTTC
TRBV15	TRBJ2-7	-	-	CATSRGGLARGQGSLEQYF	TGTGCCACCAGCAGAGGGGGACTTGCTCGAGGGCAGGGTTCTCTCGAGCAGTACTTC
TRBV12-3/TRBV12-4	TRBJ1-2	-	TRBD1	CASRRGQGGNYGYTF	TGTGCCAGCAGGAGAGGACAGGGAGGGAACTATGGCTACACCTTC
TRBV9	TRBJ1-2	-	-	CASSDDYGYTF	TGTGCCAGCAGCGACGACTATGGCTACACCTTC
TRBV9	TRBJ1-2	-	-	CASSVGGPNYGYTF	TGTGCCAGCAGCGTAGGGGGGCCAAACTATGGCTACACCTTC
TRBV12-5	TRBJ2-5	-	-	CASGLSGSVETQYF	TGTGCTAGTGGTTTGTCCGGGTCGGTGGAGACCCAGTACTTC
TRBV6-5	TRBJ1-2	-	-	CASSYSAAGDSLYGYTF	TGTGCCAGCAGTTACTCGGCGGCCGGAGACAGTCTCTATGGCTACACCTTC
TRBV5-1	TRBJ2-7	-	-	CASSTEGTTYEQYF	TGCGCCAGCAGCACAGAAGGGACGACCTACGAGCAGTACTTC
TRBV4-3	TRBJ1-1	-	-	CASSQTGRSSEAFF	TGCGCCAGCAGCCAAACTGGGAGGTCCTCTGAAGCTTTCTTT
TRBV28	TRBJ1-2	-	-	CASSSQGRRDYGYTF	TGTGCCAGCAGTTCTCAAGGCAGGAGGGACTATGGCTACACCTTC
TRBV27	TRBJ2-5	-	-	CASSLELGRETQYF	TGTGCCAGCAGTTTAGAGTTGGGACGGGAGACCCAGTACTTC
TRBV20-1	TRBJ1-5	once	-	CSAYGDGGAMGNQPQHF	TGCAGTGCTTACGGGGACGGGGGCGCGATGGGCAATCAGCCCCAGCATTTT
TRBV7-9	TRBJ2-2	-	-	CASSPNLAGVTGELFF	TGTGCCAGCAGCCCGAATCTGGCCGGTGTTACCGGGGAGCTGTTTTTT
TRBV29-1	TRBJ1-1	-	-	CSVVSNTEAFF	TGCAGCGTTGTCAGCAACACTGAAGCTTTCTTT
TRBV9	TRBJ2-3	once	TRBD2	CASSADGLAVQYF	TGTGCCAGCAGCGCCGACGGACTAGCTGTGCAGTATTTT